The 8 T cell receptor beta chains below all came from one sample that was sequenced in a study of blood T cell repertoires in COVID-19. Using immunoSEQ multiplex PCR, the repertoire was profiled, and TCRdb retains in-frame clones only, with some absent. The sample yields some 110,000 clones, 75% to 90% seen once. The specimen was peripheral blood. These receptors were collected from a woman aged 80 or over with COVID-19, enrolled during active disease.

The chain is built from TRBV4-3 and TRBJ2-1; no definite D call. There are 13 residues in the CDR3. V dropped 0 bases and J dropped 10 bases, with 10 bases sitting between them. The germline gives CDR1 LGHNA, CDR2 YSLEER. CDR3 loop: CASSQDFFEEQFF. The CDR3 nucleotides read TGCGCCAGCAGCCAAGATTTTTTCGAGGAGCAGTTCTTC.

The chain carries TRBV7-2 and TRBJ2-2; 12 positions match TRBD2. CDR1 is SGHTA and CDR2 is FQGNSA in the germline V gene. The CDR3 consists of 17 residues. The ends lost 4 bases at V and 2 bases at J; junction bases unmatched: 5. Here the CDR3 DNA reads TGTGCCAGCAGCTCTGGACTAGCGGGACCCAACACCGGGGAGCTGTTTTTT. Amino acids: CASSSGLAGPNTGELFF.

The rearrangement links TRBV9 to TRBJ2-4, with 7 bases fitting TRBD2. This CDR3 has 15 residues. The germline V gene has CDR1 SGDLS and CDR2 YYNGEE. J lost 8 bases, V lost 3 bases, and 11 bases had no gene match. The CDR3 nucleotides read TGTGCCAGCAGCGGGAGCGGGACGTTTCTAGACATTCAGTACTTC. Its translation is CASSGSGTFLDIQYF.

The rearrangement joins TRBV3-1 (or the pseudogene TRBV3-2) to TRBJ2-7; 10 bases agree with TRBD1. Germline lookup yields CDR1 LGHDT and CDR2 YNNKEL (reference sequence). The CDR3 sequence is 14 residues long. The trim removed 4 bases at V and 6 bases at J, leaving 6 bases unmatched. This CDR3 is CASSRGTGVTEQYF. The CDR3 region has the DNA TGTGCCAGCAGCCGCGGGACAGGGGTTACCGAGCAGTACTTC.

This clone was seen a few times. This chain connects TRBV11-2 to TRBJ2-7; weak D call: TRBD1 (5 bases). Germline V gene data show CDR1 as SGHAT and CDR2 as FQNNGV. The CDR3 is made up of 14 amino acids. The ends were cut back, 2 bases at V and 7 bases at J, with 15 bases in the middle. The CDR3 spells CASSLFPRAEEQYF. CDR3 sequence (DNA): TGTGCCAGCAGCTTATTCCCCAGGGCCGAGGAGCAGTACTTC.

The gene calls are TRBV11-2 and TRBJ2-3; TRBD1 matches 8 bases. J lost 4 bases, V lost 6 bases, and 6 bases had no gene match. This CDR3 contains 14 residues. Germline V gene data show CDR1 as SGHAT and CDR2 as FQNNGV. The CDR3 loop is CASSQDRAADTQYF. CDR3 nucleotide sequence: TGTGCCAGCAGTCAGGACAGGGCTGCAGATACGCAGTATTTT. Full variable domain (rest looked up from reference TRBV11-2 and TRBJ2-3): EAGVAQSPRYKIIEKRQSVAFWCNPISGHATLYWYQQILGQGPKLLIQFQNNGVVDDSQLPKDRFSAERLKGVDSTLKIQPAKLEDSAVYLCASSQDRAADTQYFGPGTRLTVL.

V and J are TRBV6-2 or TRBV6-3 and TRBJ1-5; the D gene is possibly TRBD1 (6 bases). The germline V and J ends were trimmed by 2 bases and 5 bases, with 19 bases remaining between them. The CDR3 has 17 residues. Germline assignment: CDR1 MNHEY and CDR2 SVGEGT. The CDR3 nucleotides are TGTGCCAGCAGTTACCCGAGCGGACAGACCACCTATCAGCCCCAGCATTTT. Its protein is CASSYPSGQTTYQPQHF.

The V call is TRBV5-4, the J call TRBJ1-1, with D maybe TRBD1 (6 bases). Deletions cut 3 bases from V and 4 bases from J, with 13 bases between. CDR3 length equals 14 residues. CDR1 is SGHNT and CDR2 is YYREEE in the germline V gene (reference sequence). Here the CDR3 reads CASSSDRLSTEAFF. CDR3 bases: TGTGCCAGCAGCTCCGACAGGTTGAGCACTGAAGCTTTCTTT. The complete variable domain, with remaining parts taken from reference TRBV5-4 and TRBJ1-1, reads ETGVTQSPTHLIKTRGQQVTLRCSSQSGHNTVSWYQQALGQGPQFIFQYYREEENGRGNFPPRFSGLQFPNYSSELNVNALELDDSALYLCASSSDRLSTEAFFGQGTRLTVV.